A selection of T cell receptor beta chains follows, all from one sample in a study of STAT5B mutations in CD4+ large granular lymphocyte leukemia. Here immunoSEQ multiplex PCR was the method, and the copy in TCRdb shows in-frame clones only, minus some. The sample lists approximately 31,000 clones; 72% were seen once. Sequencing input: CD4+ T cells from blood buffy coats. Receptors originate from a human donor in good health. Both conserved end residues are part of each CDR3. Each record gives: D gene, clone size, V gene, J gene, CDR3 DNA, CDR3 protein. The D gene is left open where the match is weak. Clone size, where shown, is once, few, many, or a class for clones that have expanded.

D gene: TRBD1
clone size: .
V gene: TRBV29-1
J gene: TRBJ2-7
CDR3 DNA: TGCAGCGTAACCGGGACAGTAACCTACGAGCAGTACTTC
CDR3 protein: CSVTGTVTYEQYF

D gene: .
clone size: .
V gene: TRBV6-5
J gene: TRBJ1-3
CDR3 DNA: TGTGCCAGCAGTTCTTGGACAGCCGTCGGAAACACCATATATTTT
CDR3 protein: CASSSWTAVGNTIYF

D gene: TRBD1
clone size: .
V gene: TRBV27
J gene: TRBJ1-1
CDR3 DNA: TGTGCCAGCGGAGCCGGGACAGGGGTCACTGAAGCTTTCTTT
CDR3 protein: CASGAGTGVTEAFF

D gene: TRBD1
clone size: .
V gene: TRBV19
J gene: TRBJ1-5
CDR3 DNA: TGTGCCAGTAGTCCCGCCCCCCGGGACAGAGATAGCAATCAGCCCCAGCATTTT
CDR3 protein: CASSPAPRDRDSNQPQHF

D gene: .
clone size: once
V gene: TRBV7-8
J gene: TRBJ1-2
CDR3 DNA: TGTGCCAGCAGCTTAGGCCGCAGGGGCTCGCCTTCTAACTATGGCTACACCTTC
CDR3 protein: CASSLGRRGSPSNYGYTF

D gene: TRBD2
clone size: .
V gene: TRBV15
J gene: TRBJ2-5
CDR3 DNA: TGTGCCACCAGCGTGCCTTTAGTGGGGGGGGAAGAGACCCAGTACTTC
CDR3 protein: CATSVPLVGGEETQYF

D gene: .
clone size: few
V gene: TRBV7-2
J gene: TRBJ2-1
CDR3 DNA: TGTGCCAGCAGCTTAGAACAGGGAGCCTACAATGAGCAGTTCTTC
CDR3 protein: CASSLEQGAYNEQFF

D gene: .
clone size: .
V gene: TRBV12-2
J gene: TRBJ2-7
CDR3 DNA: TGTGCAAGTCGACCAAGGGACAGGGAAGGCGACGAGCAGTACTTC
CDR3 protein: CASRPRDREGDEQYF

D gene: .
clone size: .
V gene: TRBV6-6
J gene: TRBJ1-3
CDR3 DNA: TGTGCCAGCAGGGACCCGGCTTCTGGAAACACCATATATTTT
CDR3 protein: CASRDPASGNTIYF

D gene: .
clone size: .
V gene: TRBV4-3
J gene: TRBJ2-7
CDR3 DNA: TGCGCCAGCAGCCAAGATTTCGCCCAGGGGAGGGGCGAGCAGTACTTC
CDR3 protein: CASSQDFAQGRGEQYF

D gene: TRBD1
clone size: .
V gene: TRBV5-4
J gene: TRBJ2-3
CDR3 DNA: TGTGCCAGCAGCTTGTGGGTACAGGGGGTGGGCAGGGATACGCAGTATTTT
CDR3 protein: CASSLWVQGVGRDTQYF

D gene: TRBD1
clone size: .
V gene: TRBV7-6
J gene: TRBJ1-2
CDR3 DNA: TGTGCCAGCAGCCCTGGGACAGCCAACTATGGCTACACCTTC
CDR3 protein: CASSPGTANYGYTF

D gene: .
clone size: .
V gene: TRBV7-9
J gene: TRBJ2-2
CDR3 DNA: TGTGCCAGCAGCTCCCCAGGGAGGTCGGACACCGGGGAGCTGTTTTTT
CDR3 protein: CASSSPGRSDTGELFF

D gene: .
clone size: .
V gene: TRBV18
J gene: TRBJ1-2
CDR3 DNA: TGTGCCAGCTCGGACCAAAGCTTACAGGGTCCCCGGGGCTACACCTTC
CDR3 protein: CASSDQSLQGPRGYTF

D gene: .
clone size: .
V gene: TRBV29-1
J gene: TRBJ2-2
CDR3 DNA: TGCAGCGTCTCTCGGGGGTACACCGGGGAGCTGTTTTTT
CDR3 protein: CSVSRGYTGELFF

D gene: .
clone size: few
V gene: TRBV11-2
J gene: TRBJ1-3
CDR3 DNA: TGTGCCAGCAGCTTAGATGGAAGGGCGGGTGGAAACACCATATATTTT
CDR3 protein: CASSLDGRAGGNTIYF

D gene: .
clone size: .
V gene: TRBV7-2
J gene: TRBJ2-1
CDR3 DNA: TGTGCCAGCAGCTTAACCCCTGAGCAGTTCTTC
CDR3 protein: CASSLTPEQFF

D gene: TRBD1
clone size: .
V gene: TRBV7-3
J gene: TRBJ2-2
CDR3 DNA: TGTGCCAGCAGGCCCGGGACAGGTAGTACCGGGGAGCTGTTTTTT
CDR3 protein: CASRPGTGSTGELFF

D gene: .
clone size: few
V gene: TRBV29-1
J gene: TRBJ1-6
CDR3 DNA: TGCAGCGTTCGGAGGGGCACCAATTCACCCCTCCACTTT
CDR3 protein: CSVRRGTNSPLHF

D gene: TRBD1
clone size: .
V gene: TRBV29-1
J gene: TRBJ1-1
CDR3 DNA: TGCAGCGGAAGACAGGGGGCTGGCACTGAAGCTTTCTTT
CDR3 protein: CSGRQGAGTEAFF

D gene: TRBD2
clone size: .
V gene: TRBV7-2
J gene: TRBJ2-7
CDR3 DNA: TGTGCCAGCAGCTCTACCGTACTAGCGGGGGGTTCCTACGAGCAGTACTTC
CDR3 protein: CASSSTVLAGGSYEQYF

D gene: .
clone size: .
V gene: TRBV5-4
J gene: TRBJ1-6
CDR3 DNA: TGTGCCAGCAGCTTGATGCAGTCAGGTTCACCCCTCCACTTT
CDR3 protein: CASSLMQSGSPLHF

D gene: .
clone size: .
V gene: TRBV10-2
J gene: TRBJ2-6
CDR3 DNA: TGCGCCAGCAGTGAGGGAGGAGGCCAGCACCTCTCTGGGGCCAACGTCCTGACTTTC
CDR3 protein: CASSEGGGQHLSGANVLTF

D gene: .
clone size: once
V gene: TRBV12-5
J gene: TRBJ2-7
CDR3 DNA: TGTGCTAGTGGTTTGTCAACGGACAGAACCTACGAGCAGTACTTC
CDR3 protein: CASGLSTDRTYEQYF

D gene: .
clone size: few
V gene: TRBV7-2
J gene: TRBJ1-1
CDR3 DNA: TGTGCCAGCAGCCCAGGAGGAGCCAGGGAGGCTTTCTTT
CDR3 protein: CASSPGGAREAFF

D gene: TRBD1
clone size: .
V gene: TRBV15
J gene: TRBJ1-3
CDR3 DNA: TGTGCCACCAGCAGAGTTAATCAGGGGGAGGGAAACACCATATATTTT
CDR3 protein: CATSRVNQGEGNTIYF

D gene: .
clone size: .
V gene: TRBV5-1
J gene: TRBJ1-1
CDR3 DNA: TGCGCCAGCAGCTCCGGCCCGGGTGGCGCTTTCTTT
CDR3 protein: CASSSGPGGAFF

D gene: .
clone size: few
V gene: TRBV6-1
J gene: TRBJ1-6
CDR3 DNA: TGTGCCATAAGGAATACGGGACCGCGAAATTCACCCCTCCACTTT
CDR3 protein: CAIRNTGPRNSPLHF

D gene: .
clone size: .
V gene: TRBV30
J gene: TRBJ1-5
CDR3 DNA: TGTGCCTGGGGACAGCCCAATCAGCCCCAGCATTTT
CDR3 protein: CAWGQPNQPQHF

D gene: TRBD1
clone size: .
V gene: TRBV29-1
J gene: TRBJ1-2
CDR3 DNA: TGCAGCGCCGGGGGACAGGGGGCTGACGGCTACACCTTC
CDR3 protein: CSAGGQGADGYTF

D gene: .
clone size: .
V gene: TRBV19
J gene: TRBJ1-5
CDR3 DNA: TGTGCCAGTAGTATGTGGGTATTGGGGGAGCCCCAGCATTTT
CDR3 protein: CASSMWVLGEPQHF

D gene: .
clone size: .
V gene: TRBV19
J gene: TRBJ1-5
CDR3 DNA: TGTGCCAGTAGTACCCGGGCCTCGAGGGGCAATCAGCCCCAGCATTTT
CDR3 protein: CASSTRASRGNQPQHF

D gene: TRBD1
clone size: .
V gene: TRBV7-2
J gene: TRBJ1-1
CDR3 DNA: TGTGCCAGCAGCTTGACAGGGGGCACTGAAGCTTTCTTT
CDR3 protein: CASSLTGGTEAFF

D gene: .
clone size: .
V gene: TRBV5-3
J gene: TRBJ2-5
CDR3 DNA: TGTGCCAGAAGCTTCCTTCGGAGGGCCGAGACCCAGTACTTC
CDR3 protein: CARSFLRRAETQYF

D gene: .
clone size: .
V gene: TRBV28
J gene: TRBJ1-2
CDR3 DNA: TGTGCCAGCACCCAGACCGCGGACTACTATGGCTACACCTTC
CDR3 protein: CASTQTADYYGYTF

D gene: .
clone size: .
V gene: TRBV10-1
J gene: TRBJ2-5
CDR3 DNA: TGCGCCAGCAGTGTGGCAGGGGAAGAGACCCAGTACTTC
CDR3 protein: CASSVAGEETQYF

D gene: .
clone size: .
V gene: TRBV29-1
J gene: TRBJ1-1
CDR3 DNA: TGCAGCGTCGGTGAGGGGGGAACTGAAGCTTTCTTT
CDR3 protein: CSVGEGGTEAFF